This T cell receptor (beta chain) was sequenced during a study of CD8 T cells in ankylosing spondylitis. Notes on the study in general: Roughly eight highly homologous variants formed a TCR beta motif that appeared characteristic of ankylosing spondylitis blood. In the blood and synovial fluid of reactive arthritis, some motif variants had been previously reported. Disease-linked clones were CD8+ and relatively rare in peripheral blood. Significant enrichment of disease-linked clones was reported in matched ankylosing spondylitis synovial fluid.

On this clonotype itself: Its specificity is not known.

Preparation of TCR beta libraries was done by quantitative 5'-RACE with molecular barcodes. TCRdb re-analysed the 5' RACE reads in MiXCR, keeping a single row per CDR3 protein. Of hundreds of thousands of distinct CDR3 sequences listed, about a sixth are singletons. Sequencing used blood, either unsorted or a sorted T cell fraction (not recorded which). This clonotype was sampled from a male donor with ankylosing spondylitis.

Here the CDR3 reads CASSQESQGGSRVDTQYF. For the CDR3, the DNA is TGCGCCAGCAGCCAAGAGTCACAGGGCGGCTCCAGGGTAGATACGCAGTATTTT. The J gene is TRBJ2-3, the V gene TRBV4-1, with TRBD1 as a possible D gene (6 bases). The CDR3 runs to 18 residues. The V gene's germline CDR1 is MGHRA and CDR2 YSYEKL. The V end was cut by 0 bases, the J end by 5 bases, with 21 bases between.